Listed below are T cell receptor beta chains from one sample, sequenced in a study of monozygotic twins with inflammatory bowel disease. No DNA is given; TCRdb re-called the 5' RACE reads and lists each CDR3 protein once. This table lists approximately 400,000 distinct CDR3 sequences. The sequencing input was blood. The receptors here all came from a human donor with ulcerative colitis or Crohn's disease, or a healthy co-twin of an affected twin (not recorded which). CDR3s include the opening cysteine and the closing phenylalanine or tryptophan.

j_gene	v_gene	len	CDR3aa
TRBJ1-3	TRBV25-1	14	CASSESGYGNTIYF
TRBJ2-1	TRBV5-4	15	CAFGGARGPYNEQFF
TRBJ1-6	TRBV7-7	13	CASSTDSDSPLHF
TRBJ2-5	TRBV7-9	14	CASSLDGKWETQYF
TRBJ2-2	TRBV7-9	17	CASSLWLTGTNTGELFF
TRBJ1-1	TRBV5-4	15	CASSRTGVLRTEAFF
TRBJ2-2	TRBV30	11	CACPPAGELFF
TRBJ2-1	TRBV20-1	13	CSARSDRDNEQFF
TRBJ1-1	TRBV29-1	13	CSVMSGSNTEAFF
TRBJ2-2	TRBV10-2	13	CASRTGLLEELFF
TRBJ2-2	TRBV29-1	16	CSVGTSGRGTTGELFF
TRBJ1-5	TRBV20-1	13	CSAPRGGNQPQHF
TRBJ2-1	TRBV15	13	CATERETYNEQFF
TRBJ2-5	TRBV7-2	15	CASSLAGLAQETQYF
TRBJ1-5	TRBV4-3	15	CASSQEDGADQPQHF
TRBJ1-1	TRBV5-6	11	CASNRRAEAFF
TRBJ2-5	TRBV7-2	15	CASSPQGLAQETQYF
TRBJ2-2	TRBV7-2	15	CASSRPRGQGGELFF
TRBJ1-2	TRBV20-1	12	CSARGELYGYTF